Below, 30 T cell receptor beta chains from the same sample are listed, as sequenced in a study of control samples from healthy donors and cancer patients. The assay was immunoSEQ multiplex PCR, and TCRdb's table has in-frame clones only and misses some. This sample has about 58,000 clones, with about 90% found just once. The source material was PBMCs. The source is a woman between 55 and 75 years old with lung cancer.

This chain connects TRBV5-1 to TRBJ2-1; 8 positions agree with TRBD2. The length of the CDR3 is 14 residues. Germline assignment: CDR1 SGHRS and CDR2 YFSETQ. With V trimmed by 0 bases and J by 10 bases, 6 bases remained unmatched. The CDR3 reads CASSLASGRYEQFF. The DNA for the CDR3 is TGCGCCAGCAGCTTGGCTAGCGGGCGGTACGAGCAGTTCTTC. Drawing the rest from reference TRBV5-1 and TRBJ2-1, the complete variable domain is KAGVTQTPRYLIKTRGQQVTLSCSPISGHRSVSWYQQTPGQGLQFLFEYFSETQRNKGNFPGRFSGRQFSNSRSEMNVSTLELGDSALYLCASSLASGRYEQFFGPGTRLTVL.

This chain uses TRBV6-5 with TRBJ1-5; the match to TRBD1 covers 7 bases. Germline V CDR1 and CDR2: MNHEY, SVGAGI. The CDR3 totals 14 residues. J was trimmed by 4 bases and V by 7 bases; bases with no gene match: 7. In DNA, the CDR3 is TGTGCCAGCAACCCGACAGGGAGTAATCAGCCCCAGCATTTT. Translated: CASNPTGSNQPQHF.

This clone appeared a few times. This chain connects TRBV7-8 to TRBJ1-2, with a tentative D call TRBD1 (5 bases). Germline V gene lookup returns CDR1 SGHVS and CDR2 FQNEAQ. CDR3 length: 13 amino acids. Deletions cut 1 base from V and 8 bases from J, with 11 bases between. CDR3 protein: CASSLGGRDGYTF. As DNA, the CDR3 is TGTGCCAGCAGCTTAGGCGGCAGGGACGGCTACACCTTC.

The genes are TRBV19 and TRBJ2-7, with D possibly matching TRBD1 (6 bases). The CDR3 is 16 residues long. In germline, CDR1 is LNHDA, CDR2 SQIVND (reference sequence). V was cut by 5 bases and J by 3 bases, with 20 bases left in between. The CDR3 DNA reads as TGTGCCAGTAGTCCGGGACAATTAATACCTTTCTACGAGCAGTACTTC. Protein product: CASSPGQLIPFYEQYF.

The chain carries TRBV3-1 (or the pseudogene TRBV3-2) and TRBJ2-4, with no clear D. The V gene lost 8 bases and the J gene lost 7 bases, with 12 bases spanning the gap. CDR3 size: 12 residues. Germline V gene lookup returns CDR1 LGHDT and CDR2 YNNKEL (reference sequence). The CDR3 loop reads CASGFVNNIQYF. The CDR3, as DNA: TGTGCCAGCGGTTTCGTGAATAACATTCAGTACTTC.

V is TRBV18 and J is TRBJ1-1, with no clear D. CDR3 length: 14 amino acids. Germline V gene data show CDR1 as KGHSH and CDR2 as LQKENI. V was cut by 3 bases and J by 7 bases, with 15 bases left in between. In DNA form, the CDR3 reads TGTGCCAGCTCACCGTCAGTCACTCCTAATGAAGCTTTCTTT. Translation: CASSPSVTPNEAFF.

The V and J genes are TRBV18 and TRBJ2-2; TRBD1 matches 9 bases. Germline V gives CDR1 KGHSH, CDR2 LQKENI. This CDR3 contains 15 residues. V gave up 6 bases and J gave up 0 bases; unmatched junction bases: 2. In DNA form, the CDR3 reads TGTGCCAGCTCCGGACAGGGGCCGAACACCGGGGAGCTGTTTTTT. Amino acids: CASSGQGPNTGELFF.

V is TRBV28 and J is TRBJ2-7; D unresolved. The CDR3 length is 15 residues. Germline V gives CDR1 MDHEN, CDR2 SYDVKM. Deletions cut 2 bases from V and 4 bases from J, with 15 bases between. The CDR3 spells CASSLSPPLVYEQYF. The DNA for the CDR3 is TGTGCCAGCAGTTTAAGCCCCCCCCTCGTTTACGAGCAGTACTTC.

The gene calls are TRBV27 and TRBJ2-6; D is possibly TRBD1 (6 bases). Germline V gene sequence: CDR1 MNHEY, CDR2 SMNVEV (reference sequence). The length of the CDR3 is 19 residues. The germline V and J ends were trimmed by 1 base and 1 base, with 17 bases remaining between them. CDR3 region: CASSLWRGGPTSGANVLTF. CDR3 coding DNA: TGTGCCAGCAGTTTATGGAGAGGGGGACCGACTTCTGGGGCCAACGTCCTGACTTTC.

This clone was detected once. This chain connects TRBV28 to TRBJ1-4, with 11 bases aligning to TRBD1. V dropped 5 bases and J dropped 2; count of bases not matched to a gene: 7. The CDR3 contains 17 residues. The V gene's germline CDR1 is MDHEN and CDR2 SYDVKM. CDR3 in DNA: TGTGCCAGCAGTGGGAGGGGACAGGGGGAGACTAATGAAAAACTGTTTTTT. It is translated as CASSGRGQGETNEKLFF.

The rearrangement joins TRBV5-4 to TRBJ1-1, with D hard to call. Germline V gives CDR1 SGHNT, CDR2 YYREEE (reference sequence). The germline V and J ends were trimmed by 4 bases and 0 bases, with 13 bases remaining between them. The CDR3 is made up of 15 amino acids. The CDR3 bases are TGTGCCAGCAGCGCCCGTGTGGGGATGAACACTGAAGCTTTCTTT. Amino acids: CASSARVGMNTEAFF. Complete variable domain (other parts from reference TRBV5-4 and TRBJ1-1): ETGVTQSPTHLIKTRGQQVTLRCSSQSGHNTVSWYQQALGQGPQFIFQYYREEENGRGNFPPRFSGLQFPNYSSELNVNALELDDSALYLCASSARVGMNTEAFFGQGTRLTVV.

This chain connects TRBV19 to TRBJ1-2; 7 nucleotides align to TRBD1. The J segment lost 4 bases and the V segment lost 5 bases, leaving 10 bases of the junction unmatched. Germline-derived CDR1 and CDR2 are LNHDA and SQIVND (reference sequence). The CDR3 has 15 residues. The CDR3 DNA reads as TGTGCCAGTAGTTCCTATCAAGGACAGGCCTATGGCTACACCTTC. Translated, it gives CASSSYQGQAYGYTF.

This rearrangement joins TRBV19 to TRBJ1-1, with 9 bases fitting TRBD1. With 6 bases clipped from V and 6 bases from J, the junction kept 17 bases outside the gene matches. Germline CDR1 LNHDA, CDR2 SQIVND (reference sequence). The length of the CDR3 is 17 residues. The CDR3 is CASRPVWGQGGIPEAFF. CDR3 coding DNA: TGTGCCAGTAGACCAGTTTGGGGACAGGGAGGGATCCCTGAAGCTTTCTTT.

CDR3 sequence (DNA): TGTGCCAGCAGCCGGGGACAGCGGGACACAGATACGCAGTATTTT. This gives the protein CASSRGQRDTDTQYF. V and J are TRBV3-1 (or the pseudogene TRBV3-2) and TRBJ2-3; either TRBD1 or TRBD2 may fit D (7 bases each). The CDR3 consists of 15 residues. Trimming left V 4 bases short and J 2 bases short, with 13 bases between. CDR1 and CDR2 from the germline V gene are LGHDT and YNNKEL (reference sequence).

The CDR3 sequence: CAIKTGANYNEQFF. The CDR3 nucleotides are TGTGCCATCAAAACGGGGGCCAACTACAATGAGCAGTTCTTC. The chain recombines TRBV10-3 with TRBJ2-1; D tentatively reads TRBD1 or TRBD2 (6 bases each). The germline V and J ends were trimmed by 7 bases and 3 bases, with 13 bases remaining between them. Germline-derived CDR1 and CDR2 are ENHRY and SYGVKD. The CDR3 contains 14 residues.

The J gene is TRBJ1-3, the V gene TRBV7-8; tentative D call: TRBD1 (5 bases). This CDR3 is built from 17 residues. Germline-derived CDR1 and CDR2 are SGHVS and FQNEAQ. Deletions cut 4 bases from V and 0 bases from J, with 16 bases between. The CDR3 DNA follows: TGTGCCAGCAGCTCCGGTGGGGCGCTAATCTCTGGAAACACCATATATTTT. Its translation is CASSSGGALISGNTIYF.

V usage is TRBV6-5 and J usage is TRBJ1-1, with a weak D call TRBD1 (6 bases). This CDR3 has 15 residues. Between the trimmed V and J ends, which lost 1 base and 1 base, there was a span of 10 bases. Germline-derived CDR1 and CDR2 are MNHEY and SVGAGI. CDR3 DNA: TGTGCCAGCAGTTACTTGGGACAACCGAACACTGAAGCTTTCTTT. As protein: CASSYLGQPNTEAFF.

The table lists this clone with a few counts. The J gene is TRBJ2-7, the V gene TRBV4-1; D is uncertain. CDR3 length: 16 residues. CDR1 and CDR2 (germline): MGHRA, YSYEKL. With 1 base removed from V and 5 bases from J, the gap between germline ends came to 18 bases. CDR3 loop: CASSQANLVAFDEQYF. CDR3 in DNA: TGCGCCAGCAGCCAAGCCAACTTGGTGGCCTTCGACGAGCAGTACTTC.

This clone was seen once. J is TRBJ1-1 and V is TRBV3-1 (or the pseudogene TRBV3-2); 7 positions match TRBD1. The germline CDR1 and CDR2 sequences are LGHDT and YNNKEL (reference sequence). V was pared by 3 bases and J by 7 bases, with 2 bases of the junction left unmatched. This CDR3 spans 12 amino acids. CDR3 sequence (DNA): TGTGCCAGCAGCCATTGGACAGGTGAAGCTTTCTTT. It codes for CASSHWTGEAFF.

The CDR3 nucleotides are TGTGCCAGCAGTCCCTTTGGCGACGAGCAGTACTTC. Translating gives CASSPFGDEQYF. The chain carries TRBV27 and TRBJ2-7, with D hard to call. The CDR3 covers 12 residues. The V and J ends lost 5 bases and 5 bases respectively, with 10 bases between them. Germline-derived CDR1 and CDR2 are MNHEY and SMNVEV (reference sequence).

The chain joins TRBV4-2 to TRBJ1-5; possibly TRBD1 for D (6 bases). V was clipped by 1 base and J by 1 base, with 11 bases between them. Germline loops: CDR1 LGHNA, CDR2 YNFKEQ. This CDR3 contains 16 residues. The CDR3 protein is CASSQGGAGSNQPQHF. Written as DNA, the CDR3 is TGTGCCAGCAGCCAAGGGGGGGCAGGGAGCAATCAGCCCCAGCATTTT.

This sequence joins TRBV5-5 and TRBJ2-2; 7 positions match TRBD1. Germline V gene lookup returns CDR1 SGHKS and CDR2 YYEKEE (reference sequence). The J segment lost 3 bases and the V segment lost 3 bases, leaving 5 bases of the junction unmatched. This CDR3 has 15 residues. Here the CDR3 DNA reads TGTGCCAGCAGCTGGAGACAGGGTGACACCGGGGAGCTGTTTTTT. This codes for CASSWRQGDTGELFF. The full variable domain, rest sourced from reference TRBV5-5 and TRBJ2-2, is DAGVTQSPTHLIKTRGQQVTLRCSPISGHKSVSWYQQVLGQGPQFIFQYYEKEERGRGNFPDRFSARQFPNYSSELNVNALLLGDSALYLCASSWRQGDTGELFFGEGSRLTVL.

The chain employs TRBV3-1 (or the pseudogene TRBV3-2) and TRBJ1-2; the D is unclear. Germline V gene lookup returns CDR1 LGHDT and CDR2 YNNKEL (reference sequence). Between the trimmed V and J ends, which lost 0 bases and 7 bases, there was a span of 9 bases. The CDR3 length is 13 residues. The DNA for the CDR3 is TGTGCCAGCAGCCAAGATCAGGAAAGTGGCTACACCTTC. Amino acids: CASSQDQESGYTF.

This clone was seen only once. The chain links TRBV6-5 to TRBJ1-1, with 8 bases that match TRBD1. This CDR3 region has 16 residues. Per germline, CDR1 MNHEY and CDR2 SVGAGI. The junction had 6 bases not matched to a gene; V was cut back by 3 bases and J by 0 bases. The CDR3 DNA sequence: TGTGCCAGCAGTTATCCCCCAGGGGGCTTGAACACTGAAGCTTTCTTT. This codes for CASSYPPGGLNTEAFF.

The chain employs TRBV2 and TRBJ1-5, with 8 bases identical to TRBD1. The J segment lost 7 bases and the V segment lost 6 bases, leaving 5 bases of the junction unmatched. The CDR3 length is 13 residues. The germline gives CDR1 SNHLY, CDR2 FYNNEI. CDR3 DNA: TGTGCCAGCAGCGGACAGGGCGGCCAGCCCCAGCATTTT. It translates to CASSGQGGQPQHF. The variable domain in full, completed from reference TRBV2 and TRBJ1-5, reads EPEVTQTPSHQVTQMGQEVILRCVPISNHLYFYWYRQILGQKVEFLVSFYNNEISEKSEIFDDQFSVERPDGSNFTLKIRSTKLEDSAMYFCASSGQGGQPQHFGDGTRLSIL.

The genes are TRBV29-1 and TRBJ2-2; 7 bases line up with TRBD1. The CDR3 is 14 residues long. The ends lost 7 bases at V and 5 bases at J; junction bases unmatched: 10. Germline-derived CDR1 and CDR2 are SQVTM and ANQGSEA. The CDR3 coding sequence is TGCAGCGCCGAAGGGGGCGCTCCTACCGGGGAGCTGTTTTTT. Translating it yields CSAEGGAPTGELFF.

The chain couples TRBV7-7 to TRBJ2-7; no reliable D call. This CDR3 has 13 amino acids. Germline CDR1 SSHAT, CDR2 FNYEAQ (reference sequence). Trimming stripped 1 base from V and 6 bases from J, with 10 bases between. The CDR3 coding sequence is TGTGCCAGCAGCTTAGATCGGTCCCGCGAGCAGTACTTC. Protein: CASSLDRSREQYF.

The chain employs TRBV10-3 and TRBJ1-6; TRBD1 is a possible D gene (5 bases). V lost 2 bases and J lost 6, with 14 bases in between. Germline V gives CDR1 ENHRY, CDR2 SYGVKD. The CDR3 is 16 amino acids. The CDR3 DNA is TGTGCCATCAGTGAGGGCGGGGCAGAACTTAATTCACCCCTCCACTTT. Protein: CAISEGGAELNSPLHF.

CDR3 in DNA: TGCGCCAGCAGCTTTACTTTGGGCCCGGGACAGAGAGGCGAGCAGTACTTC. Amino acid sequence: CASSFTLGPGQRGEQYF. The genes are TRBV5-1 and TRBJ2-7, with 7 bases that match TRBD1. The CDR3 has 17 residues. Germline V gives CDR1 SGHRS, CDR2 YFSETQ. The V gene end was trimmed by 2 bases and the J gene end by 6 bases; junction bases not matched to a gene: 17.

The V and J genes are TRBV30 and TRBJ2-5; the match to TRBD1 covers 8 bases. Germline CDR1 is GTSNPN and CDR2 is SVGIG (reference sequence). The CDR3 totals 13 residues. Trimming cost V 4 bases and J 3 bases; bases outside gene matches: 4. The CDR3 DNA follows: TGTGCCTGGACGGACAGGGTGGAAGAGACCCAGTACTTC. This gives the protein CAWTDRVEETQYF.